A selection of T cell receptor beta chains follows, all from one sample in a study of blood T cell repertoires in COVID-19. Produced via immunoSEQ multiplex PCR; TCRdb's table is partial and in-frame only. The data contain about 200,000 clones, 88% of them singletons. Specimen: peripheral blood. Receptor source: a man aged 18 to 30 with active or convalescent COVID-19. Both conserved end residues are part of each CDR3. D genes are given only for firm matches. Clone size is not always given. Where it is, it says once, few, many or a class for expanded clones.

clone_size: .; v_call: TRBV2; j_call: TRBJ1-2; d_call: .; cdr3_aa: CASSAGANIYGYTF; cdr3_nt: TGTGCCAGCAGTGCAGGCGCAAATATATATGGCTACACCTTC
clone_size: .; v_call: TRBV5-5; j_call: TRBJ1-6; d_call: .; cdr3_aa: CASSLGAEPTNSPLHF; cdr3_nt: TGTGCCAGCAGCTTGGGGGCAGAGCCAACTAATTCACCCCTCCACTTT
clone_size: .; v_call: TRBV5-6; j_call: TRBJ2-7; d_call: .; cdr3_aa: CASSLGQPAYEQYF; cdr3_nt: TGTGCCAGCAGCCTCGGACAGCCCGCGTACGAGCAGTACTTC
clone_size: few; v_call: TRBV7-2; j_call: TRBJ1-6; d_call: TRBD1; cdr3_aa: CASSPKTGNSPLHF; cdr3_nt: TGTGCCAGCAGTCCCAAGACAGGGAATTCACCCCTCCACTTT
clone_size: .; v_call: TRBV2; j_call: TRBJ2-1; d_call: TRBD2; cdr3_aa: CASSDGGSGADNEQFF; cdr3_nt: TGTGCCAGCAGCGACGGCGGCAGCGGGGCGGACAATGAGCAGTTCTTC
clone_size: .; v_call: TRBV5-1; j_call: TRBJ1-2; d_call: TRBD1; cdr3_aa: CASSLSPGTGGKGYGYTF; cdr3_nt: TGCGCCAGCAGCTTAAGTCCCGGGACAGGGGGCAAGGGGTATGGCTACACCTTC
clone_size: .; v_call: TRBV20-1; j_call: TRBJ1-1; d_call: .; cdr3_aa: CSARGNTEAFF; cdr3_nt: TGCAGTGCTAGAGGAAATACAGAAGCTTTCTTT
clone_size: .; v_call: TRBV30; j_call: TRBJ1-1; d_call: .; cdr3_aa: CAWSMGRENTEAFF; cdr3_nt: TGTGCCTGGAGTATGGGGAGAGAAAACACTGAAGCTTTCTTT
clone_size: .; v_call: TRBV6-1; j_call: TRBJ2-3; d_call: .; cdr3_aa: CASSAWVAQGTDTQYF; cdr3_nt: TGTGCCAGCAGTGCCTGGGTAGCCCAAGGCACAGATACGCAGTATTTT
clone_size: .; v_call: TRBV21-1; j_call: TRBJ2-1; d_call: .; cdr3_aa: CASQDRGLFGGRIDEQFF; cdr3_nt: TGTGCCAGCCAGGACAGGGGGCTATTTGGCGGGAGGATCGATGAGCAGTTCTTC
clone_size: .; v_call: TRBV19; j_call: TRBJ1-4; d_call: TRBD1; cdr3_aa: CASSARGTDDEKLFF; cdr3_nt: TGTGCCAGTAGTGCCCGCGGGACAGACGATGAAAAACTGTTTTTT
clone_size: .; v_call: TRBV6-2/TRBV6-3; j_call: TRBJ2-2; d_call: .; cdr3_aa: CASSYATNTGELFF; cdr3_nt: TGTGCCAGCAGTTATGCGACGAACACCGGGGAGCTGTTTTTT
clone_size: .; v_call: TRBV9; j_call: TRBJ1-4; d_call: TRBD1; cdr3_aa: CASSVGQGGKLFF; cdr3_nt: TGTGCCAGCAGCGTCGGACAGGGGGGAAAACTGTTTTTT
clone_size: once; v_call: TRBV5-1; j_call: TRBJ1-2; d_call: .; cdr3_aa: CASSLAGDGGYTF; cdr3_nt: TGCGCCAGCAGCTTGGCGGGGGATGGCGGCTACACCTTC
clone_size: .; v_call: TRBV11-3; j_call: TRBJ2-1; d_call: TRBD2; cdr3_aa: CASSLLAGGPNEQFF; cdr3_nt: TGTGCCAGCAGCCTCCTAGCGGGAGGGCCCAATGAGCAGTTCTTC
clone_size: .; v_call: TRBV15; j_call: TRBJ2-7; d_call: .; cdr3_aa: CATSRPVGMGAGYEQYF; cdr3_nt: TGTGCCACCAGCAGACCGGTAGGGATGGGGGCGGGCTACGAGCAGTACTTC
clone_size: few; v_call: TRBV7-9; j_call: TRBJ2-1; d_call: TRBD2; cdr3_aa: CASSPLGETSDNEQFF; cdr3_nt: TGTGCCAGCAGCCCCCTTGGGGAGACTAGCGACAATGAGCAGTTCTTC
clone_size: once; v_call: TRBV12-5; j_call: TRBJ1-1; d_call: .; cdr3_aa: CASGPTKGTQNTEAFF; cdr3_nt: TGTGCTAGTGGTCCAACAAAGGGGACACAGAACACTGAAGCTTTCTTT
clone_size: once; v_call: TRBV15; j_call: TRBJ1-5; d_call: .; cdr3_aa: CATSRGPGGASNQPQHF; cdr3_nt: TGTGCCACCAGCAGAGGGCCTGGGGGCGCGAGCAATCAGCCCCAGCATTTT
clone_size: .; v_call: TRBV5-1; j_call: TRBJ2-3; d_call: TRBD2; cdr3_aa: CASSLVGLAGPADTQYF; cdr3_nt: TGCGCCAGCAGCTTGGTTGGACTAGCGGGTCCAGCGGATACGCAGTATTTT
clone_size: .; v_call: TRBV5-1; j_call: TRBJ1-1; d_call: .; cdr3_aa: CASSKGTFNTEAFF; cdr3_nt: TGCGCCAGCAGCAAAGGGACATTTAACACTGAAGCTTTCTTT
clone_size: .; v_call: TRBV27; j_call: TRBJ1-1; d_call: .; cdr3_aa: CASSSAPPGSGGDTEAFF; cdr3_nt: TGTGCCAGCAGTTCTGCGCCGCCTGGATCTGGCGGTGACACTGAAGCTTTCTTT
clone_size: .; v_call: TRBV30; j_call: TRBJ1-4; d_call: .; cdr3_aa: CAWSSQGNEKLFF; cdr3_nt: TGTGCCTGGAGTTCCCAGGGAAATGAAAAACTGTTTTTT
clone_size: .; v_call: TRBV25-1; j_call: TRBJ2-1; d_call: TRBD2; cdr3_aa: CASNAGLATPHNEQFF; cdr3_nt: TGTGCCAGCAACGCGGGACTAGCTACTCCACACAATGAGCAGTTCTTC
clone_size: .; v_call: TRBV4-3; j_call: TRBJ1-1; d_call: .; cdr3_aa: CASSQRHRENTEAFF; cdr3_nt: TGCGCCAGCAGCCAACGCCACAGGGAGAACACTGAAGCTTTCTTT
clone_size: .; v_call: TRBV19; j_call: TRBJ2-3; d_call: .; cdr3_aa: CASSIYRDSTDTQYF; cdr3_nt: TGTGCCAGTAGTATCTACAGGGATAGCACAGATACGCAGTATTTT
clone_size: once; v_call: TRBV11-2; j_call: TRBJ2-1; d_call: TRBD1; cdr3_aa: CASSSRGTGVVNEQFF; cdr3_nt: TGTGCCAGCAGCTCGAGGGGGACAGGGGTAGTCAATGAGCAGTTCTTC
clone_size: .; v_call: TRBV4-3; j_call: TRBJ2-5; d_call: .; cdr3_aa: CASSQDLSSETQYF; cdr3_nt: TGCGCCAGCAGCCAAGATCTGTCGTCTGAGACCCAGTACTTC
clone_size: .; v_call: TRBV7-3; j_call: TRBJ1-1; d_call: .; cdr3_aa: CASSNQGFGTEAFF; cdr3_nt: TGTGCCAGCAGTAATCAGGGGTTTGGGACTGAAGCTTTCTTT
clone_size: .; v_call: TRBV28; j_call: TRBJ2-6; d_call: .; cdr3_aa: CASSPIGAAGANVLTF; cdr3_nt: TGTGCCAGCAGTCCGATAGGGGCGGCTGGGGCCAACGTCCTGACTTTC
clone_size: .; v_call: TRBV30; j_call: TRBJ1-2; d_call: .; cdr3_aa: CAWSENRELSYGYTF; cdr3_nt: TGTGCCTGGAGCGAGAACAGGGAGTTGAGCTATGGCTACACCTTC
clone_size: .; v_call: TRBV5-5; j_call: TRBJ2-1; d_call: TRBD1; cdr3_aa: CASSLGAGGWNEQFF; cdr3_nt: TGTGCCAGCAGCTTGGGGGCAGGGGGTTGGAATGAGCAGTTCTTC
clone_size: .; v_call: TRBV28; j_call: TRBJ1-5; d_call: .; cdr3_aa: CASSSRGGNQPQHF; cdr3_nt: TGTGCCAGCAGTTCAAGGGGAGGGAATCAGCCCCAGCATTTT
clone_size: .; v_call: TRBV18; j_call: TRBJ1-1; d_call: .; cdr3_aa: CASSRATVGGTEAFF; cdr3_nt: TGTGCCAGCTCCCGCGCCACCGTGGGGGGCACTGAAGCTTTCTTT
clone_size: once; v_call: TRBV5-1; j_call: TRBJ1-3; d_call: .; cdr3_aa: CASSPEDSFRDTIYF; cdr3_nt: TGCGCCAGCAGCCCAGAGGACAGTTTTCGGGACACCATATATTTT